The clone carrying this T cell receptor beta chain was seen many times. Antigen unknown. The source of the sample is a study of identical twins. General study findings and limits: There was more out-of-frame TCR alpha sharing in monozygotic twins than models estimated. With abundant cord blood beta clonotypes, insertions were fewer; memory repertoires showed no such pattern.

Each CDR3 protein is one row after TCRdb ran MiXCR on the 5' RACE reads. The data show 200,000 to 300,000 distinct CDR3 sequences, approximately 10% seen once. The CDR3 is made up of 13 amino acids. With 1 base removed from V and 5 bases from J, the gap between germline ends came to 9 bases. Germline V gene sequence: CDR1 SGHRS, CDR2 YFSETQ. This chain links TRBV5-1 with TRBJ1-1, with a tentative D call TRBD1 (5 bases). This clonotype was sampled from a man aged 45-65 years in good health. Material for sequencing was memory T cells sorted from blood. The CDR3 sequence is CASSLPGNTEAFF. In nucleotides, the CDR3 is TGCGCCAGCAGCTTGCCAGGGAATACTGAAGCTTTCTTT.